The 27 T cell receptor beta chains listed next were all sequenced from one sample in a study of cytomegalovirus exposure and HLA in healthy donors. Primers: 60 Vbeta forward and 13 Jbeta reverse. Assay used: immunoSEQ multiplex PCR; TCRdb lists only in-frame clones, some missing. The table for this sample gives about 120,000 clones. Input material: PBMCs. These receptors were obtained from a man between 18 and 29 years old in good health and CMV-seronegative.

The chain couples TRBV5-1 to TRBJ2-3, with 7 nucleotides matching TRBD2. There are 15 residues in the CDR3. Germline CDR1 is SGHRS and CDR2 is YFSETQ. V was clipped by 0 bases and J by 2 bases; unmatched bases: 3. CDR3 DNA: TGCGCCAGCAGCTTGGGACTAGCTTACACAGATACGCAGTATTTT. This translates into CASSLGLAYTDTQYF.

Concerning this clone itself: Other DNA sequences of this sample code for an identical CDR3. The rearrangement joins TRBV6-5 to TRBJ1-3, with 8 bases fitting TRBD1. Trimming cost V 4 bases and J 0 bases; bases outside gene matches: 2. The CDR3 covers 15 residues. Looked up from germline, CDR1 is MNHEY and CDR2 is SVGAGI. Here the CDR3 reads CASSSTGVSGNTIYF. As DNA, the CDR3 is TGTGCCAGCAGTTCGACAGGGGTCTCTGGAAACACCATATATTTT.

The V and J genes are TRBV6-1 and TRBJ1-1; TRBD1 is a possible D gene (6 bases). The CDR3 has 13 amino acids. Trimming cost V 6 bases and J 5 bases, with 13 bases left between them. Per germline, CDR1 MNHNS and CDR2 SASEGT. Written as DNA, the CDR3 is TGTGCCAGCAGCGTAGGACAGCCGACTGAAGCTTTCTTT. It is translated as CASSVGQPTEAFF.

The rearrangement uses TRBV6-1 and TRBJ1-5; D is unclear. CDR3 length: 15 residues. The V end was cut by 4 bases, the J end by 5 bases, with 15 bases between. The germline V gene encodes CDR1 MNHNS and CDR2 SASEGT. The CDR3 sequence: CASSASGDKYQPQHF. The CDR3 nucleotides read TGTGCCAGCAGTGCCTCGGGAGATAAGTATCAGCCCCAGCATTTT.

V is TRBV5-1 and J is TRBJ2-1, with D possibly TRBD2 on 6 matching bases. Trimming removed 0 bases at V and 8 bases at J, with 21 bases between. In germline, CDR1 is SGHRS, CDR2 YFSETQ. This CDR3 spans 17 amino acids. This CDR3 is CASSLVTAKFPGDEQFF. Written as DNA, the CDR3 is TGCGCCAGCAGCTTGGTCACAGCCAAATTCCCGGGGGATGAGCAGTTCTTC.

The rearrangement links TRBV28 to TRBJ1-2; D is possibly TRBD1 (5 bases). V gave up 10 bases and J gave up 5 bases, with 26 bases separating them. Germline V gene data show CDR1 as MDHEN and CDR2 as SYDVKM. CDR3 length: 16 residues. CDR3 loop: CATQFTIGGVKYGYTF. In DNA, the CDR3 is TGTGCCACCCAGTTTACGATTGGGGGGGTGAAGTATGGCTACACCTTC.

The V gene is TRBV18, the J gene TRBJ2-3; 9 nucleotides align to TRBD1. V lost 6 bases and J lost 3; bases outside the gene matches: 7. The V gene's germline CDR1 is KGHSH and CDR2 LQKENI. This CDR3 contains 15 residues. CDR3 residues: CASSLLGQGTDTQYF. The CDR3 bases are TGTGCCAGCTCCCTTCTCGGACAGGGGACAGATACGCAGTATTTT.

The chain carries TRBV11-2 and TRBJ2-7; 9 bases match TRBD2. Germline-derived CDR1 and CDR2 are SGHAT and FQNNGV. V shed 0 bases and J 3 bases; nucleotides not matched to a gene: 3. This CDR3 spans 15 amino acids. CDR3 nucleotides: TGTGCCAGCAGCTTAGAAGCGGGAGGATACTACGAGCAGTACTTC. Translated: CASSLEAGGYYEQYF. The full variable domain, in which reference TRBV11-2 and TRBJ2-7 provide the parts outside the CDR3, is EAGVAQSPRYKIIEKRQSVAFWCNPISGHATLYWYQQILGQGPKLLIQFQNNGVVDDSQLPKDRFSAERLKGVDSTLKIQPAKLEDSAVYLCASSLEAGGYYEQYFGPGTRLTVT.

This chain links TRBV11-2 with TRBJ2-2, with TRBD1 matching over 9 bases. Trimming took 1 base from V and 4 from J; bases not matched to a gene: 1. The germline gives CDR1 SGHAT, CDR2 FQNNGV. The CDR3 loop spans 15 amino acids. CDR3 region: CASSLVTGGTGELFF. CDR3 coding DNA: TGTGCCAGCAGCTTAGTGACAGGGGGCACCGGGGAGCTGTTTTTT.

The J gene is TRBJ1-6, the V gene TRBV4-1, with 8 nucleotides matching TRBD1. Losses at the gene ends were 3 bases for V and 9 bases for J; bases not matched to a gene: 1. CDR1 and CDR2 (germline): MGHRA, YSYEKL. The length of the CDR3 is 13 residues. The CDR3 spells CASSQDRVSPLHF. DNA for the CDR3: TGCGCCAGCAGCCAGGACAGGGTTTCACCCCTCCACTTT.

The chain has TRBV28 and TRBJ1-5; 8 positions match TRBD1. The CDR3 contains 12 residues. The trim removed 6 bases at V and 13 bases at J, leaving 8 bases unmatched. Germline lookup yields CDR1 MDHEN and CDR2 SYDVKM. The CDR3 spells CASSRDRGGQHF. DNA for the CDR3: TGTGCCAGCAGCCGAGACAGGGGAGGGCAGCATTTT.

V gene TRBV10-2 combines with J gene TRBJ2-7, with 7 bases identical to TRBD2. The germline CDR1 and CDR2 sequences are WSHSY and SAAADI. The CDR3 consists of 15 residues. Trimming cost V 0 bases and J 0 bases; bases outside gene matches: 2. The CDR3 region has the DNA TGCGCCAGCAGTGAGTCGGGGGGGAGCTCCTACGAGCAGTACTTC. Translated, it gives CASSESGGSSYEQYF.

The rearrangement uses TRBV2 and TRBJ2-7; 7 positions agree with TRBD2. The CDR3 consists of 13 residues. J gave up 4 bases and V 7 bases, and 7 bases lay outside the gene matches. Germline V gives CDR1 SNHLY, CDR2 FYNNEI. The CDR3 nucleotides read TGTGCCAGCAAGTCCCTGGGAGGGTACGAGCAGTACTTC. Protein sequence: CASKSLGGYEQYF.

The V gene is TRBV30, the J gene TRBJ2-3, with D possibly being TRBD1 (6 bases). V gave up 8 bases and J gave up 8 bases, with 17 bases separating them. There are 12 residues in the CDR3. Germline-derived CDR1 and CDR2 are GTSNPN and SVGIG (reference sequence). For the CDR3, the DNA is TGTGCCACCGATCAAGGGGGTCTTACGCAGTATTTT. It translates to CATDQGGLTQYF.

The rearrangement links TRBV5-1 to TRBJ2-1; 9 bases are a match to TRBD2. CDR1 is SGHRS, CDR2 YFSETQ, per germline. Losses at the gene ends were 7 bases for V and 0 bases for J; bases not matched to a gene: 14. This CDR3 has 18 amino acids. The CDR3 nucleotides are TGCGCCAGCCGTTCGTTAGCGGGGGCCCAAACCTCCTACAATGAGCAGTTCTTC. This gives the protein CASRSLAGAQTSYNEQFF. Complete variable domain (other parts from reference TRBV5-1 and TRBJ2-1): KAGVTQTPRYLIKTRGQQVTLSCSPISGHRSVSWYQQTPGQGLQFLFEYFSETQRNKGNFPGRFSGRQFSNSRSEMNVSTLELGDSALYLCASRSLAGAQTSYNEQFFGPGTRLTVL.

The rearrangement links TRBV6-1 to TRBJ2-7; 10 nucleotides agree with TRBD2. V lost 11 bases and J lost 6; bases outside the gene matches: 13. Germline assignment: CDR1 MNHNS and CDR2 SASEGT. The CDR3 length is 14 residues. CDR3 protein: CAGTPSGGSREQYF. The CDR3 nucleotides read TGTGCCGGGACCCCTAGCGGGGGTTCCCGCGAGCAGTACTTC.

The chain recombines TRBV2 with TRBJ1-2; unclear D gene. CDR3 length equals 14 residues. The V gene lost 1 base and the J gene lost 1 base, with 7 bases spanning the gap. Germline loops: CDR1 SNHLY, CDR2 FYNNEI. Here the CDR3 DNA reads TGTGCCAGCAGTGAAGGGAGAATTAACTATGGCTACACCTTC. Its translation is CASSEGRINYGYTF.

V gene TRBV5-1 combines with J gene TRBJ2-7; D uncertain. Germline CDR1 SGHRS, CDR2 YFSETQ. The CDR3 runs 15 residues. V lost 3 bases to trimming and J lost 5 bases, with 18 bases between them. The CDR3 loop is CASSYPTETLHEQYF. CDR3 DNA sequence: TGCGCCAGCAGCTATCCCACAGAGACCCTGCACGAGCAGTACTTC.

The DNA of the CDR3 is TGTGCCAGCAGTTTTCGGAACAGGGGGACTGAAGCTTTCTTT. Translation gives CASSFRNRGTEAFF. V usage is TRBV27 and J usage is TRBJ1-1; TRBD1 matches 8 bases. V shed 3 bases, J shed 5 bases, and the junction held 5 bases outside the gene matches. This CDR3 has 14 amino acids. Germline V gene sequence: CDR1 MNHEY, CDR2 SMNVEV (reference sequence).

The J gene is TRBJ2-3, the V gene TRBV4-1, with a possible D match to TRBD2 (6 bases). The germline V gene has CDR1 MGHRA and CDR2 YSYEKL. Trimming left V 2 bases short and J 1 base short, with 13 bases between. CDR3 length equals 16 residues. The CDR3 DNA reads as TGCGCCAGCAGCCAAATCTCGGGACTCCGCACAGATACGCAGTATTTT. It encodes CASSQISGLRTDTQYF.

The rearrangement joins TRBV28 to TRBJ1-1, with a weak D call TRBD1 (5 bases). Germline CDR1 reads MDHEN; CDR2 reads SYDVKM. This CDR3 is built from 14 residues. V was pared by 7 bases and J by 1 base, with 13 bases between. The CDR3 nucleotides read TGTGCCAGCACCCTAGGGGTATCGAACACTGAAGCTTTCTTT. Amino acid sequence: CASTLGVSNTEAFF.

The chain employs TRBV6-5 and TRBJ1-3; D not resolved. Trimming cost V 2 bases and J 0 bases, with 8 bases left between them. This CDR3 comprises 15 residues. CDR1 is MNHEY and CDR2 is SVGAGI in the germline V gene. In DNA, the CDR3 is TGTGCCAGCAGTTACGGTACTTACTCTGGAAACACCATATATTTT. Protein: CASSYGTYSGNTIYF.

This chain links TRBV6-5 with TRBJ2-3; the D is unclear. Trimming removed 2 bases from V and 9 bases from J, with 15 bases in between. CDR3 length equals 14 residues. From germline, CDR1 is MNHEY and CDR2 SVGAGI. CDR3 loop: CASSYKFGDQTQYF. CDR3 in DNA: TGTGCCAGCAGTTACAAGTTCGGAGATCAGACGCAGTATTTT.

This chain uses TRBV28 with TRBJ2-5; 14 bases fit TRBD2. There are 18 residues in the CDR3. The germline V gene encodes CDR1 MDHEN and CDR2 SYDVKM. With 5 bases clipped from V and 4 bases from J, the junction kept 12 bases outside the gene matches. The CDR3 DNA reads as TGTGCCAGCAGTGTAGCCGGGACTAGCGGGAGAGGGAGAGAGACCCAGTACTTC. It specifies CASSVAGTSGRGRETQYF. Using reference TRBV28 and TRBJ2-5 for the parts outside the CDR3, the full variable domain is DVKVTQSSRYLVKRTGEKVFLECVQDMDHENMFWYRQDPGLGLRLIYFSYDVKMKEKGDIPEGYSVSREKKERFSLILESASTNQTSMYLCASSVAGTSGRGRETQYFGPGTRLLVL.

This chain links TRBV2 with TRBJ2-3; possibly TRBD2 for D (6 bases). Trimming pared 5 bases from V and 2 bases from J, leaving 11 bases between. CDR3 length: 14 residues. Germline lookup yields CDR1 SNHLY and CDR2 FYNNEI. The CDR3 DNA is TGTGCCAGCAGTCTAGCGTCCCCCACAGATACGCAGTATTTT. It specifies CASSLASPTDTQYF.

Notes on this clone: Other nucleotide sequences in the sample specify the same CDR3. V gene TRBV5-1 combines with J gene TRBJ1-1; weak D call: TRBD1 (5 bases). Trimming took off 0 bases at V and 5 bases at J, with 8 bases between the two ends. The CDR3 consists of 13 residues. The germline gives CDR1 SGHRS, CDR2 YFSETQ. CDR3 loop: CASSLAGVTEAFF. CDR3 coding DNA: TGCGCCAGCAGCTTGGCGGGGGTTACTGAAGCTTTCTTT.

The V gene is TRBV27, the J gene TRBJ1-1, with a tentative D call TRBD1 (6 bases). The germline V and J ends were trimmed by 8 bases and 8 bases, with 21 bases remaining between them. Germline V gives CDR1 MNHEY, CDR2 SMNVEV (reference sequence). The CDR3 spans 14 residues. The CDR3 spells CASGPYGGRGEAFF. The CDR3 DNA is TGTGCCAGCGGGCCCTACGGGGGGCGCGGCGAAGCTTTCTTT.